The 29 T cell receptor beta chains presented below share a single source sample, sequenced in a study of T cells after yellow fever vaccination. TCRdb redid the calling of the 5' RACE reads with MiXCR, one entry per CDR3 protein. Among 400,000 to 450,000 distinct CDR3 sequences listed, 18% were seen once. Sequences were derived from PBMCs, sampled before the yellow fever booster vaccination. These receptors originate from a man between 18 and 35 years old who received the YFV17D yellow fever vaccine.

The chain links TRBV18 to TRBJ1-2; possibly TRBD1 for D (5 bases). V was pared by 2 bases and J by 8 bases, with 15 bases between. Germline lookup yields CDR1 KGHSH and CDR2 LQKENI. This CDR3 has 14 amino acids. CDR3 region: CASSPSFRDMGYTF. CDR3 in DNA: TGTGCCAGCTCACCATCATTCAGGGATATGGGCTACACCTTC. Variable domain in full (rest from reference TRBV18 and TRBJ1-2): NAGVMQNPRHLVRRRGQEARLRCSPMKGHSHVYWYRQLPEEGLKFMVYLQKENIIDESGMPKERFSAEFPKEGPSILRIQQVVRGDSAAYFCASSPSFRDMGYTFGSGTRLTVV.

The CDR3 reads CASSQGPLGLGTGELFF. The CDR3 DNA reads as TGCGCCAGCAGCCAAGGTCCTCTGGGGTTGGGAACCGGGGAGCTGTTTTTT. The V gene is TRBV4-1, the J gene TRBJ2-2; D is unclear. Germline-derived CDR1 and CDR2 are MGHRA and YSYEKL. V was pared by 1 base and J by 5 bases, with 17 bases between. CDR3 length: 17 residues.

The chain employs TRBV4-3 and TRBJ1-2, with D perhaps matching TRBD1 (5 bases). The V and J ends lost 0 bases and 5 bases respectively, with 13 bases between them. The CDR3 sequence is 15 residues long. The V gene's germline CDR1 is LGHNA and CDR2 YSLEER. CDR3 in amino acids: CASSQEAYRQYGYTF. CDR3 coding DNA: TGCGCCAGCAGCCAAGAAGCGTACAGACAGTATGGCTACACCTTC.

The chain has TRBV28 and TRBJ1-6; weak D call: TRBD1 (6 bases). Germline assignment: CDR1 MDHEN and CDR2 SYDVKM. The CDR3 has 17 residues. V lost 1 base to trimming and J lost 2 bases, with 12 bases between them. The CDR3 DNA follows: TGTGCCAGCAGTTTATTCAGGGGAGCGGCCTATAATTCACCCCTCCACTTT. As protein: CASSLFRGAAYNSPLHF.

This clonotype was seen a few times. The CDR3 sequence is CASSPQGLGTDTQYF. CDR3 DNA: TGTGCCAGCAGCCCACAGGGTTTAGGCACAGATACGCAGTATTTT. The chain combines TRBV7-7 with TRBJ2-3; D possibly corresponds to TRBD1 (6 bases). The CDR3 length is 15 residues. With 5 bases removed from V and 1 base from J, the gap between germline ends came to 13 bases. Germline assignment: CDR1 SSHAT and CDR2 FNYEAQ (reference sequence).

The gene calls are TRBV10-2 and TRBJ2-7; maybe TRBD2 (5 bases). The V gene's germline CDR1 is WSHSY and CDR2 SAAADI. Trimming left V 8 bases short and J 3 bases short, with 14 bases between. CDR3 length: 13 amino acids. The CDR3 DNA reads as TGCGCCAGCGCAGTGATCCGGGGCTACGAGCAGTACTTC. As protein: CASAVIRGYEQYF.

The V gene is TRBV7-8, the J gene TRBJ2-7; no definite D call. This CDR3 has 14 residues. Trimming stripped 6 bases from V and 0 bases from J, with 12 bases between. The germline gives CDR1 SGHVS, CDR2 FQNEAQ. The CDR3 loop reads CASRPLRNSYEQYF. Written as DNA, the CDR3 is TGTGCCAGCAGGCCGTTGCGCAACTCCTACGAGCAGTACTTC.

This sequence joins TRBV7-8 and TRBJ1-5; 9 bases are a match to TRBD1. Germline CDR1 SGHVS, CDR2 FQNEAQ. The CDR3 totals 15 residues. The V segment lost 5 bases and the J segment 6 bases; nucleotides outside the gene matches: 8. DNA of the CDR3: TGTGCCAGCAGCCCCGGGACAGGGATGCCTCAGCCCCAGCATTTT. This sequence encodes CASSPGTGMPQPQHF.

This clonotype was picked up a small number of times. V gene TRBV7-6 combines with J gene TRBJ2-4; weak D call: TRBD1 (5 bases). The V and J ends lost 7 bases and 0 bases respectively, with 16 bases between them. Germline V lookup: CDR1 SGHVS, CDR2 FNYEAQ. The CDR3 is 16 residues long. DNA for the CDR3: TGTGCCAGCAAAACCACCGGACACTTAGCCAAAAACATTCAGTACTTC. Translated, it gives CASKTTGHLAKNIQYF.

The chain is built from TRBV4-2 and TRBJ2-3; D is uncertain. The CDR3 extends over 16 amino acids. Germline V gene sequence: CDR1 LGHNA, CDR2 YNFKEQ. Trimming removed 0 bases at V and 2 bases at J, with 12 bases between. CDR3 residues: CASSQEVGLNTDTQYF. CDR3 bases: TGTGCCAGCAGCCAAGAGGTCGGGCTGAACACAGATACGCAGTATTTT.

The V call is TRBV6-5, the J call TRBJ1-1; D unclear. V was trimmed by 2 bases and J by 4 bases, leaving 11 bases between them. Germline V gene lookup returns CDR1 MNHEY and CDR2 SVGAGI. The CDR3 length is 14 residues. The CDR3 DNA follows: TGTGCCAGCAGTTACACCCAGGTAGGCACTGAAGCTTTCTTT. It translates to CASSYTQVGTEAFF.

The chain combines TRBV4-1 with TRBJ2-4; 10 bases map to TRBD2. CDR1 and CDR2 from the germline V gene are MGHRA and YSYEKL. The length of the CDR3 is 16 residues. Trimming removed 2 bases from V and 3 bases from J; junction bases left unmatched: 4. CDR3 region: CASSQYKREGKNIQYF. As DNA, the CDR3 is TGCGCCAGCAGCCAATATAAGCGGGAGGGCAAAAACATTCAGTACTTC.

The V call is TRBV5-5, the J call TRBJ2-1; TRBD2 aligns across 9 bases. CDR1 is SGHKS, CDR2 YYEKEE, per germline (reference sequence). Trimming cost V 3 bases and J 5 bases; bases outside gene matches: 6. CDR3 length: 15 residues. Here the CDR3 DNA reads TGTGCCAGCAGCTCCGGGACTAGCAACCACAATGAGCAGTTCTTC. Translating gives CASSSGTSNHNEQFF.

The chain joins TRBV29-1 to TRBJ2-5; weak D call: TRBD2 (5 bases). The germline V gene has CDR1 SQVTM and CDR2 ANQGSEA. The CDR3 has 13 amino acids. V was trimmed by 4 bases and J by 2 bases, leaving 11 bases between them. CDR3 coding DNA: TGCAGCGTTGCCGGGATCGTACAAGAGACCCAGTACTTC. It is translated as CSVAGIVQETQYF.

The chain has TRBV7-9 and TRBJ2-3, with 12 bases identical to TRBD2. This CDR3 is 16 amino acids long. The V and J ends lost 3 bases and 0 bases, in that order; junction bases with no gene match: 1. Germline CDR1 reads SEHNR; CDR2 reads FQNEAQ (reference sequence). CDR3 nucleotides: TGTGCCAGCAGCTTCCTAGCGGGGGGGAGCACAGATACGCAGTATTTT. Its translation: CASSFLAGGSTDTQYF.

This clonotype was seen more than once but under ten times. J is TRBJ2-5 and V is TRBV15; a weak D match, TRBD2 (5 bases). Deletions cut 0 bases from V and 5 bases from J, with 7 bases between. Germline CDR1 LNHNV, CDR2 YYDKDF (reference sequence). The CDR3 length is 13 residues. CDR3 nucleotide sequence: TGTGCCACCAGCAGAGATTGGAGGGAGACCCAGTACTTC. Translated: CATSRDWRETQYF.

This clonotype was seen a few times. The chain links TRBV27 to TRBJ1-6; D remains unclear. The germline V and J ends were trimmed by 6 bases and 10 bases, with 7 bases remaining between them. Germline V CDR1 and CDR2: MNHEY, SMNVEV (reference sequence). The length of the CDR3 is 11 residues. Here the CDR3 DNA reads TGTGCCAGCAGCGGTGGGTCACCCCTCCACTTT. Translated, it gives CASSGGSPLHF.

Notes on this clonotype: Given a much more abundant clone one base away, this may be a read error. This chain connects TRBV6-5 to TRBJ2-5; tentative D call: TRBD1 (6 bases). V was cut by 5 bases and J by 1 base, with 14 bases left in between. From germline, CDR1 is MNHEY and CDR2 SVGAGI. This CDR3 has 15 residues. The CDR3 nucleotides read TGTGCCAGCAGTACCTGTACAGGGAGCCAAGAGACCCAGTACTTC. Amino acids: CASSTCTGSQETQYF.

The rearrangement joins TRBV19 to TRBJ1-1, with 7 bases lining up with TRBD1. With V trimmed by 3 bases and J by 10 bases, 11 bases remained unmatched. The germline gives CDR1 LNHDA, CDR2 SQIVND (reference sequence). This CDR3 has 14 residues. The CDR3 here is CASSMDRRANRAFF. CDR3 DNA sequence: TGTGCCAGTAGTATGGACAGGCGAGCCAACCGAGCTTTCTTT.

This clonotype was observed a few times. The chain links TRBV5-1 to TRBJ1-2, with D hard to call. CDR1 is SGHRS, CDR2 YFSETQ, per germline. The CDR3 consists of 14 residues. Trimming took off 1 base at V and 8 bases at J, with 15 bases between the two ends. The CDR3 region is CASSLLSESEGYTF. The CDR3 DNA is TGCGCCAGCAGCTTGTTATCGGAATCGGAGGGCTACACCTTC.

There are many counts of this clonotype. The rearrangement joins TRBV9 to TRBJ2-1; no firm D call. Trimming pared 0 bases from V and 0 bases from J, leaving 4 bases between. The CDR3 contains 14 residues. CDR1 is SGDLS, CDR2 YYNGEE, per germline. CDR3 bases: TGTGCCAGCAGCGTAGAGGACTCCTACAATGAGCAGTTCTTC. This gives the protein CASSVEDSYNEQFF.

The chain uses TRBV29-1 and TRBJ2-7; 10 positions agree with TRBD2. CDR3 length: 13 amino acids. The trim removed 3 bases at V and 7 bases at J, leaving 6 bases unmatched. Per the germline V gene, CDR1 is SQVTM and CDR2 is ANQGSEA. The CDR3 sequence: CSVDSLAGEEQYF. DNA for the CDR3: TGCAGCGTTGATAGTCTAGCGGGGGAGGAGCAGTACTTC.

The sample holds a few counts of this clonotype. The V and J genes are TRBV7-9 and TRBJ2-3, with D unclear. Trimming took off 5 bases at V and 4 bases at J, with 13 bases between the two ends. CDR3 size: 14 residues. CDR1 is SEHNR, CDR2 FQNEAQ, per germline (reference sequence). The DNA of the CDR3 is TGTGCCAGCAGCATGAATCAGGCCTCAGATACGCAGTATTTT. Translated: CASSMNQASDTQYF.

This clonotype was recorded a few times. The chain carries TRBV5-1 and TRBJ1-2; D call uncertain. Trimming pared 4 bases from V and 10 bases from J, leaving 11 bases between. This CDR3 has 11 residues. CDR1 SGHRS and CDR2 YFSETQ come from the germline V gene. CDR3 loop: CASSRSGNYTF. CDR3 nucleotides: TGCGCCAGCAGCCGCTCGGGTAACTACACCTTC.

The V gene is TRBV5-3, the J gene TRBJ1-5; 9 nucleotides line up with TRBD1. TRBV5-3 is annotated as an ORF whose role is uncertain. J lost 5 bases, V lost 0 bases, and 3 bases had no gene match. The CDR3 has 15 amino acids. Written as DNA, the CDR3 is TGTGCCAGAAGCTTGGCACAGGGGGCACATCAGCCCCAGCATTTT. It yields the protein CARSLAQGAHQPQHF.

This clonotype was observed many times. The V gene is TRBV7-2, the J gene TRBJ2-5, with D unclear. V gave up 6 bases and J gave up 1 base, with 9 bases separating them. CDR3 length: 13 amino acids. The germline gives CDR1 SGHTA, CDR2 FQGNSA. The CDR3 DNA is TGTGCCAGCAGTTTTCGTGGCCAAGAGACCCAGTACTTC. Protein: CASSFRGQETQYF.

A few counts support this clonotype. The chain uses TRBV29-1 and TRBJ2-5; 7 bases are shared with TRBD2. With V trimmed by 4 bases and J by 5 bases, 10 bases remained unmatched. CDR1 and CDR2 (germline): SQVTM, ANQGSEA. The CDR3 has 14 residues. CDR3 bases: TGCAGCGTTGTTCGTAGGGCCGGGGGGGAGACCCAGTACTTC. Translation: CSVVRRAGGETQYF.

There are a few counts of this clonotype. This chain joins TRBV9 and TRBJ2-3; the D gene is possibly TRBD2 (6 bases). This CDR3 is 15 amino acids long. Germline assignment: CDR1 SGDLS and CDR2 YYNGEE. V was cut by 0 bases and J by 6 bases, with 14 bases left in between. As DNA, the CDR3 is TGTGCCAGCAGCGTAGGACCGGGGGACCGGGATACGCAGTATTTT. Its translation: CASSVGPGDRDTQYF.

The chain combines TRBV5-1 with TRBJ1-6; 8 positions agree with TRBD1. Germline V gene sequence: CDR1 SGHRS, CDR2 YFSETQ. CDR3 size: 13 residues. V was clipped by 1 base and J by 19 bases; unmatched bases: 10. CDR3 protein: CASSLYGTGTHHF. The CDR3 coding sequence is TGCGCCAGCAGCTTGTATGGGACAGGTACCCATCACTTT.